This entry lists 19 T cell receptor beta chains sequenced from one sample in a study of T cells in Graves' hyperthyroidism and ophthalmopathy. The source material, RNA transcripts, was used to amplify TCR beta CDR3 regions. During a first-round RT-PCR of the TCR CDR3, the HTBI primer set was used. In TCRdb, the multiplex PCR reads were re-called with MiXCR into one record per CDR3 protein. The data hold hundreds of thousands of distinct CDR3 sequences, with 14% to 15% observed a single time. The sample was blood. The source of these receptors is a man aged 18 to 30 with Graves' ophthalmopathy.

At least ten counts were recorded for this clonotype. The chain employs TRBV7-9 and TRBJ1-4, with 7 positions matching TRBD1. Germline V CDR1 and CDR2: SEHNR, FQNEAQ (reference sequence). Losses at the gene ends were 4 bases for V and 0 bases for J; bases not matched to a gene: 5. This CDR3 contains 16 residues. The CDR3: CASSSGQASTNEKLFF. CDR3 in DNA: TGTGCCAGCAGCTCCGGACAGGCATCAACTAATGAAAAACTGTTTTTT.

This clonotype was recorded many times. The chain employs TRBV18 and TRBJ2-5, with TRBD2 matching over 8 bases. The CDR3 sequence is 16 residues long. Germline V CDR1 and CDR2: KGHSH, LQKENI. The V and J ends lost 5 bases and 4 bases, in that order; junction bases with no gene match: 12. The CDR3: CASSDGLAGLRETQYF. CDR3 DNA: TGTGCCAGCTCAGATGGACTAGCTGGCCTCCGAGAGACCCAGTACTTC. Looking up the rest from reference TRBV18 and TRBJ2-5 gives the full variable domain: NAGVMQNPRHLVRRRGQEARLRCSPMKGHSHVYWYRQLPEEGLKFMVYLQKENIIDESGMPKERFSAEFPKEGPSILRIQQVVRGDSAAYFCASSDGLAGLRETQYFGPGTRLLVL.

The sample holds many counts of this clonotype. The V call is TRBV29-1, the J call TRBJ2-1; 10 bases match TRBD2. V was pared by 3 bases and J by 9 bases, with 14 bases of the junction left unmatched. CDR1 is SQVTM, CDR2 ANQGSEA, per germline. The CDR3 runs to 16 residues. CDR3 in amino acids: CSVDPGRLAGVREQFF. The CDR3 DNA follows: TGCAGCGTTGATCCAGGTCGGCTAGCGGGAGTGCGTGAGCAGTTCTTC.

The sample holds many counts of this clonotype. The rearrangement joins TRBV20-1 to TRBJ2-2, with 11 bases lining up with TRBD2. CDR3 size: 18 residues. J lost 8 bases, V lost 0 bases, and 14 bases had no gene match. Germline CDR1 reads DFQATT; CDR2 reads SNEGSKA (reference sequence). In DNA form, the CDR3 reads TGCAGTGCTAGAGATCTTGGCAGGCTAGCGGGGGGATCAGGGGAGCTGTTTTTT. Translated, it gives CSARDLGRLAGGSGELFF.

V is TRBV11-2 and J is TRBJ1-4, with a weak D call TRBD1 (5 bases). The V gene lost 4 bases and the J gene lost 7 bases, with 16 bases spanning the gap. The V gene's germline CDR1 is SGHAT and CDR2 FQNNGV. The CDR3 extends over 15 amino acids. CDR3 bases: TGTGCCAGCAGCTGGTTACAGAGGACAACTGAAAAACTGTTTTTT. Translating it yields CASSWLQRTTEKLFF.

Only a few counts were recorded for this clonotype. V and J are TRBV24-1 and TRBJ2-1; D remains ambiguous. The CDR3 has 14 residues. Germline CDR1 is KGHDR and CDR2 is SFDVKD. Trimming shortened V by 7 bases and J by 5 bases, and 14 bases separated the two germline ends. CDR3 in DNA: TGTGCCACCAGGCCGGGCCGGAGCAACAATGAGCAGTTCTTC. Encoded protein: CATRPGRSNNEQFF.

This rearrangement joins TRBV18 to TRBJ1-4; 8 bases align to TRBD1. J gave up 0 bases and V 2 bases, and 8 bases lay outside the gene matches. The germline gives CDR1 KGHSH, CDR2 LQKENI. This CDR3 has 18 amino acids. The CDR3 spells CASSPGTGLVATNEKLFF. The DNA of the CDR3 is TGTGCCAGCTCACCAGGGACAGGACTCGTTGCAACTAATGAAAAACTGTTTTTT.

The chain uses TRBV3-1 and TRBJ2-5; weak D call: TRBD1 (5 bases). Germline V gene data show CDR1 as LGHDT and CDR2 as YNNKEL (reference sequence). The CDR3 has 14 residues. Deletions cut 0 bases from V and 2 bases from J, with 7 bases between. In DNA, the CDR3 is TGTGCCAGCAGCCAAGAAAACAGGCAAGAGACCCAGTACTTC. Encoded protein: CASSQENRQETQYF.

This clonotype turned up a few times. The genes are TRBV2 and TRBJ2-2; 14 bases map to TRBD2. J gave up 6 bases and V 6 bases, and 3 bases lay outside the gene matches. This CDR3 is 15 amino acids long. In germline, CDR1 is SNHLY, CDR2 FYNNEI. CDR3 in DNA: TGTGCCAGCAGAAAGACTAGCGGGGGGGCCGGGGAGCTGTTTTTT. Residues: CASRKTSGGAGELFF. The full variable domain, completed using reference TRBV2 and TRBJ2-2, is EPEVTQTPSHQVTQMGQEVILRCVPISNHLYFYWYRQILGQKVEFLVSFYNNEISEKSEIFDDQFSVERPDGSNFTLKIRSTKLEDSAMYFCASRKTSGGAGELFFGEGSRLTVL.

This clonotype has ten or more counts. The V call is TRBV30, the J call TRBJ1-2, with D possibly matching TRBD1 (6 bases). The CDR3 totals 15 residues. The germline CDR1 and CDR2 sequences are GTSNPN and SVGIG (reference sequence). The ends were cut back, 2 bases at V and 1 base at J, with 14 bases in the middle. The CDR3 sequence is CAWSTGMDLNYGYTF. CDR3 nucleotide sequence: TGTGCCTGGAGTACAGGGATGGATCTTAACTATGGCTACACCTTC.

This clonotype was recorded at least ten times. The chain joins TRBV19 to TRBJ2-3; TRBD1 aligns across 7 bases. With V trimmed by 5 bases and J by 1 base, 3 bases remained unmatched. This CDR3 has 14 amino acids. Germline values: CDR1 LNHDA, CDR2 SQIVND (reference sequence). This chain's CDR3 is CASSDGQGTDTQYF. The CDR3, as DNA: TGTGCCAGTAGTGATGGACAGGGCACAGATACGCAGTATTTT.

This clonotype came up a few times. The chain couples TRBV19 to TRBJ1-1; D not certain. CDR3 length: 14 amino acids. Germline V CDR1 and CDR2: LNHDA, SQIVND (reference sequence). Deletions cut 3 bases from V and 3 bases from J, with 11 bases between. For the CDR3, the DNA is TGTGCCAGTAGTATTGGGCAGACGGACACTGAAGCTTTCTTT. Translating gives CASSIGQTDTEAFF.

This clonotype occurred many times. V gene TRBV5-1 combines with J gene TRBJ2-1; TRBD2 matches 11 bases. Germline V gene data show CDR1 as SGHRS and CDR2 as YFSETQ. Trimming removed 1 base from V and 9 bases from J; junction bases left unmatched: 9. CDR3 size: 16 residues. CDR3 protein: CASSLSLAGGITEQFF. CDR3 in DNA: TGCGCCAGCAGCTTGTCTCTAGCGGGAGGAATAACTGAGCAGTTCTTC.

This clonotype has ten or more counts. V gene TRBV7-9 combines with J gene TRBJ2-1; 11 bases align to TRBD2. V lost 6 bases to trimming and J lost 9 bases; unmatched junction nucleotides: 4. Germline lookup yields CDR1 SEHNR and CDR2 FQNEAQ (reference sequence). The CDR3 is made up of 13 amino acids. CDR3 in amino acids: CASSSGGAGEQFF. CDR3 bases: TGTGCCAGCAGTAGCGGGGGGGCCGGTGAGCAGTTCTTC.

On this clonotype: Relative to the germline gene, one junction end is altered; a read error may explain this. In nucleotides, the CDR3 is TGTGCCAGCAGTGGAAGAAAGTCGAACACCGGGGAGCTGATTTTT. Amino acids: CASSGRKSNTGELIF. The rearrangement uses TRBV27 and TRBJ2-2, with D perhaps matching TRBD2 (5 bases). CDR1 and CDR2 (germline): MNHEY, SMNVEV (reference sequence). This CDR3 comprises 15 residues.

The chain uses TRBV7-8 and TRBJ2-5, with TRBD2 matching over 13 bases. CDR3 length equals 16 residues. With V trimmed by 1 base and J by 7 bases, 6 bases remained unmatched. The germline CDR1 and CDR2 sequences are SGHVS and FQNEAQ. CDR3 sequence (DNA): TGTGCCAGCAGCTTAGTGGGGACTAGCGGGGCAGGGACCCAGTACTTC. Translation: CASSLVGTSGAGTQYF.

This clonotype was observed a handful of times. This chain joins TRBV7-9 and TRBJ1-2, with 11 positions matching TRBD1. Trimming removed 5 bases from V and 8 bases from J; junction bases left unmatched: 19. This CDR3 has 18 amino acids. The germline V gene has CDR1 SEHNR and CDR2 FQNEAQ (reference sequence). CDR3 nucleotides: TGTGCCAGCAGCACCCTTGGACAGGGGGCGTTTACGGGTGTGGGCTACACCTTC. Its protein product is CASSTLGQGAFTGVGYTF.

The chain links TRBV20-1 to TRBJ1-2; D may be TRBD1 (5 bases). The CDR3 totals 13 residues. Germline V gives CDR1 DFQATT, CDR2 SNEGSKA (reference sequence). V lost 0 bases to trimming and J lost 6 bases, with 11 bases between them. CDR3 loop: CSARDPRTNGYTF. The CDR3 nucleotides are TGCAGTGCTAGAGATCCCCGGACAAATGGCTACACCTTC.

V gene TRBV6-1 combines with J gene TRBJ2-3; no reliable D call. Germline V gives CDR1 MNHNS, CDR2 SASEGT. The CDR3 sequence is 12 residues long. With 7 bases removed from V and 0 bases from J, the gap between germline ends came to 5 bases. CDR3 nucleotide sequence: TGTGCCAGCAAGAAGAGCACAGATACGCAGTATTTT. Protein: CASKKSTDTQYF.